This TCR beta chain was captured by sequencing in a study of blood T cell repertoires in COVID-19. Study as a whole: COVID-19 samples collected from the United States, Italy and Spain covered acute and convalescent phases. PBMCs, B-cell-depleted T cells, or T cells were the source of the cDNA or gDNA that made up the material.

Original methodology: Reference gene primer amplification gave estimated nucleated cell counts. The protocol was immunoSEQ multiplex PCR, while the TCRdb copy is restricted to in-frame clones and leaves out a portion. That table supplies the V and J calls and clone size; D and trimming were determined from the DNA. The data contain around 140,000 clones, more than 75% of them singletons. Seattle's enrolled individuals joined amid active infection and were then monitored longitudinally. This receptor was identified in a woman in her seventies with COVID-19, enrolled during active disease. The sequencing sample was made of peripheral blood.

In nucleotides, the CDR3 is TGTGCCAGCAGCGTAATCGGCGGACAGGCCTCTGGAAACACCATATATTTT. Translation gives CASSVIGGQASGNTIYF. V and J are TRBV9 and TRBJ1-3; 7 nucleotides line up with TRBD1. V lost 1 base to trimming and J lost 0 bases; unmatched junction nucleotides: 7. The CDR3 consists of 17 residues. Germline V CDR1 and CDR2: SGDLS, YYNGEE.